What follows is one TCR beta chain and its context. V lost 6 bases, J lost 5 bases, and 17 bases lay in between. The CDR3 is made up of 16 amino acids. Germline loops: CDR1 SGHAT, CDR2 FQNNGV. This sample was taken from a study of cytomegalovirus exposure and HLA in healthy donors. A multiplex PCR was run with 60 Vbeta primers and 13 Jbeta primers. Libraries were prepared by immunoSEQ multiplex PCR; TCRdb keeps only in-frame clonotypes and omits some of them. The table includes about 160,000 clones, roughly 84% detected once. The V and J genes are TRBV11-2 and TRBJ1-6; a weak D match, TRBD1 (6 bases). The sample consisted of PBMCs. This clonotype was sampled from a boy aged 2 to 10 in good health and CMV-seronegative. The CDR3 is CASSRRGGQDNSPLHF. CDR3 sequence (DNA): TGTGCCAGCAGTCGCCGGGGGGGGCAAGATAATTCACCCCTCCACTTT.